This TCR beta chain was sequenced for a study of response to subunit inactivated influenza vaccine. Findings and caveats of the study: The authors suggested that every seasonal influenza vaccination recruits few new T cells.

The CDR3 length is 11 residues. From germline, CDR1 is MGHDK and CDR2 SYGVNS. V was shortened by 3 bases and J by 7 bases, with 7 bases between the two germline ends. Only a few counts were recorded for this clonotype. Its antigen is not identified. TCRdb redid the calling of the RT-PCR reads with MiXCR, one entry per CDR3 protein. The repertoire includes hundreds of thousands of distinct CDR3 sequences, about 15% of them detected once, and approximately 7.6% sits in the top ten. The chain employs TRBV25-1 and TRBJ2-7; D unresolved. The sequences come from PBMCs from blood, collected 14 to 15 days before vaccination. The TCR originated in a man aged 50-59 years who received an inactivated influenza vaccine. In DNA form, the CDR3 reads TGTGCCAGCAGTGATCCTCAAGAGCAGTACTTC. Its protein is CASSDPQEQYF.